The rows below give T cell receptor beta chains drawn from one sample of a study of blood T cell repertoires in COVID-19. Produced via immunoSEQ multiplex PCR; TCRdb's table is partial and in-frame only. The sample consists of roughly 180,000 clones, around 82% of them appearing once. The sequencing input was PBMCs or T cells enriched from blood (not recorded which). The receptors originated from a man in his 60s who had recovered from COVID-19. Both conserved end residues are part of each CDR3. The order of the fields is CDR3 protein, V gene, J gene, clone size. Part of the rows lack a size; the others show once, few, many or a class for expanded clones.

CDR3 protein: CASSLALGARGYTF; V gene: TRBV7-2; J gene: TRBJ1-2; clone size: -
CDR3 protein: CASSIGGSSYEQYF; V gene: TRBV19; J gene: TRBJ2-7; clone size: -
CDR3 protein: CAWSGRRNTEAFF; V gene: TRBV30; J gene: TRBJ1-1; clone size: -
CDR3 protein: CATITGHSATNEKLFF; V gene: TRBV28; J gene: TRBJ1-4; clone size: -
CDR3 protein: CASSQEFSGLAGGVSTDTQYF; V gene: TRBV3-1/TRBV3-2; J gene: TRBJ2-3; clone size: once
CDR3 protein: CASNTGPKRGEQFF; V gene: TRBV10-1; J gene: TRBJ2-1; clone size: -
CDR3 protein: CASSRDRGQTEAFF; V gene: TRBV2; J gene: TRBJ1-1; clone size: -
CDR3 protein: CASSVGGQGGKNTEAFF; V gene: TRBV9; J gene: TRBJ1-1; clone size: few
CDR3 protein: CATSMERGDNYGYTF; V gene: TRBV15; J gene: TRBJ1-2; clone size: -
CDR3 protein: CASSQREVRATNEKLFF; V gene: TRBV3-1/TRBV3-2; J gene: TRBJ1-4; clone size: -
CDR3 protein: CASSLRDRGSNTEAFF; V gene: TRBV27; J gene: TRBJ1-1; clone size: once
CDR3 protein: CASSPTRQRETQYF; V gene: TRBV5-1; J gene: TRBJ2-5; clone size: -
CDR3 protein: CSVAGTGTSSGNTIYF; V gene: TRBV29-1; J gene: TRBJ1-3; clone size: -
CDR3 protein: CASRKTGNETQYF; V gene: TRBV12-3/TRBV12-4; J gene: TRBJ2-5; clone size: -
CDR3 protein: CASSQDPPSGSYEQYF; V gene: TRBV14; J gene: TRBJ2-7; clone size: few
CDR3 protein: CAISESIREQFF; V gene: TRBV10-3; J gene: TRBJ2-1; clone size: once
CDR3 protein: CASSLGTSGIYNEQFF; V gene: TRBV11-3; J gene: TRBJ2-1; clone size: -
CDR3 protein: CASSESQEDGYTF; V gene: TRBV2; J gene: TRBJ1-2; clone size: -
CDR3 protein: CASSWTVGNSPLHF; V gene: TRBV28; J gene: TRBJ1-6; clone size: -
CDR3 protein: CATRGGGDSPLHF; V gene: TRBV24-1; J gene: TRBJ1-6; clone size: few
CDR3 protein: CASSLVVRRGRSYNEQFF; V gene: TRBV5-1; J gene: TRBJ2-1; clone size: -
CDR3 protein: CASREQGWEQYF; V gene: TRBV2; J gene: TRBJ2-7; clone size: -
CDR3 protein: CASIDRGETQYF; V gene: TRBV2; J gene: TRBJ2-5; clone size: once
CDR3 protein: CASSTLAGVTDTQYF; V gene: TRBV5-6; J gene: TRBJ2-3; clone size: -
CDR3 protein: CASSPPAGTISGEQYF; V gene: TRBV3-1/TRBV3-2; J gene: TRBJ2-7; clone size: few